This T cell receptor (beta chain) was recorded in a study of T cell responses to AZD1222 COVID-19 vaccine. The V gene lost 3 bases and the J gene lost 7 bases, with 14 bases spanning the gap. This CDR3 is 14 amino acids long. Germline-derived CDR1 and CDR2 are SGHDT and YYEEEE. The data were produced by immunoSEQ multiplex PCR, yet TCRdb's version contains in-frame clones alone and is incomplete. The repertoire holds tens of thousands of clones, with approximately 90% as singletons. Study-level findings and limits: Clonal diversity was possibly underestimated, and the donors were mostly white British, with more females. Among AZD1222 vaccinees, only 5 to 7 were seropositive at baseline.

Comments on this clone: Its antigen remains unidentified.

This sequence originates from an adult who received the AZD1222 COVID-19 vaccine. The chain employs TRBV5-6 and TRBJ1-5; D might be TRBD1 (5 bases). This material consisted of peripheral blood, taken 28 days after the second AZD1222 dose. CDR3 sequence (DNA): TGTGCCAGCAGCTCCCTTGGGGGACCCCAGCCCCAGCATTTT. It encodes CASSSLGGPQPQHF. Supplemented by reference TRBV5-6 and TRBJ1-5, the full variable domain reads DAGVTQSPTHLIKTRGQQVTLRCSPKSGHDTVSWYQQALGQGPQFIFQYYEEEERQRGNFPDRFSGHQFPNYSSELNVNALLLGDSALYLCASSSLGGPQPQHFGDGTRLSIL.